What follows are 23 T cell receptor beta chains derived from one specimen sequenced in a study of tumor and adjacent non-tumor tissue in lung cancer (dated by TCRdb to between 2017 and 2018). Preparation of the library involved multiplex PCR. Instrument used: Illumina HiSeq 2500. TCRbeta libraries were constructed through three rounds of nested PCR with primers (Table S4) according to protocols modified from ARM-PCR. TCRdb ran its own pipeline on the public reads, namely fastp trimming at Q25 and MiXCR clone calling, and kept in-frame beta chains. Identical CDR3 proteins give one entry, which carries the most common genes and DNA. Present in this sample are nearly 50,000 distinct CDR3 sequences, roughly two thirds of which were seen just once. The ten largest clones capture roughly 31% of the sample. RNA was extracted from bulk unsorted tissue and checked for quality with a NanoDrop ND-1000 and an Agilent 2100. For the normal lung samples, distant non-tumor tissue was collected more than 3 cm away from the tumor edge.

The sequenced sample consisted of distant non-tumor lung tissue. These receptors originate from a woman between 70 and 85 years old with non-small cell lung cancer.

This clonotype is categorized as medium-sized. The chain couples TRBV11-2 to TRBJ2-3, with 9 bases lining up with TRBD2. The junction had 5 bases not matched to a gene; V was cut back by 5 bases and J by 2 bases. Germline-derived CDR1 and CDR2 are SGHAT and FQNNGV. The CDR3 is 15 residues long. CDR3 region: CASSALAGVTDTQYF. The CDR3 DNA follows: TGTGCCAGCAGCGCTTTAGCGGGGGTCACAGATACGCAGTATTTT.

To note about this clonotype: The junction does not match germline at one end; this may be a read error. The chain links TRBV20-1 to TRBJ2-1; D is possibly TRBD2 (6 bases). Per germline, CDR1 DFQATT and CDR2 SNEGSKA (reference sequence). CDR3 length: 15 amino acids. The CDR3 protein is CSARDRRDSYNEHFF. CDR3 nucleotide sequence: TGCAGTGCTAGAGATCGACGGGACTCCTACAATGAGCACTTCTTC.

This rearrangement joins TRBV6-1 to TRBJ2-1; D is perhaps TRBD1 (6 bases). Deletions cut 6 bases from V and 0 bases from J, with 18 bases between. CDR3 length equals 17 residues. Per germline, CDR1 MNHNS and CDR2 SASEGT. This CDR3 is CASRRGSVCGSYNEQFF. DNA for the CDR3: TGTGCCAGCAGGAGGGGGAGTGTATGTGGCTCCTACAATGAGCAGTTCTTC.

The chain recombines TRBV11-2 with TRBJ2-1, with D perhaps matching TRBD1 (5 bases). Trimming removed 11 bases from V and 8 bases from J, with 22 bases in between. The CDR3 is 14 residues long. Per the germline V gene, CDR1 is SGHAT and CDR2 is FQNNGV. The CDR3 sequence: CADSSMLSSHEQFF. Here the CDR3 DNA reads TGTGCCGACAGCTCGATGTTGAGCAGCCATGAGCAGTTCTTC.

Turning to this clonotype: This may arise from a read error, as a much more abundant clone is one base away. The chain has TRBV28 and TRBJ1-1, with D possibly matching TRBD1 (6 bases). CDR1 and CDR2 from the germline V gene are MDHEN and SYDVKM. CDR3 size: 15 residues. In DNA form, the CDR3 reads TGTGCCGGCAGGGCACCGAGGGGGGGTACCTCTGAAGCTTTCTTT. Translated: CAGRAPRGGTSEAFF.

This clonotype was observed many times. The chain carries TRBV10-3 and TRBJ1-1; TRBD1 agrees at 9 bases. The CDR3 contains 13 residues. Germline V gene data show CDR1 as ENHRY and CDR2 as SYGVKD. The ends lost 6 bases at V and 7 bases at J; junction bases unmatched: 6. This CDR3 reads CAIRDRGGGEAFF. The CDR3 coding sequence is TGTGCCATCAGGGACAGGGGAGGAGGTGAAGCTTTCTTT.

This chain uses TRBV21-1 with TRBJ2-4; the table's D call, TRBD1, has no DNA check behind it. TRBV21-1 corresponds to a pseudogene. The CDR3 covers 17 residues. The CDR3 reads CVSSKRDRGGAKNIQYF. The CDR3 region has the DNA TGTGTCAGCAGCAAACGGGACAGGGGGGGTGCCAAAAACATTCAGTACTTC.

The V call is TRBV6-2 or TRBV6-3, the J call TRBJ2-1, with 8 bases identical to TRBD2. In germline, CDR1 is MNHEY, CDR2 SVGEGT. V lost 7 bases and J lost 0; bases outside the gene matches: 14. The length of the CDR3 is 18 residues. The CDR3 here is CASNYGQALAGSYNEQFF. Written as DNA, the CDR3 is TGTGCCAGCAACTACGGCCAAGCCCTAGCGGGCTCCTACAATGAGCAGTTCTTC.

On this clonotype itself: One junction end disagrees with the germline gene, perhaps due to a read error. V and J are TRBV4-1 and TRBJ2-7; D is perhaps TRBD2 (6 bases). CDR1 is MGHRA, CDR2 YSYEKL, per germline. CDR3 length: 14 amino acids. The CDR3 region has the DNA TGCGTCAGCAGCCCGCGGGACGATGCCTACGAGCAGTACTTC. Its translation: CVSSPRDDAYEQYF.

This clonotype has at least ten counts. The chain recombines TRBV29-1 with TRBJ2-3, with D maybe TRBD1 (6 bases). Trimming shortened V by 4 bases and J by 4 bases, and 15 bases separated the two germline ends. From germline, CDR1 is SQVTM and CDR2 ANQGSEA. The CDR3 is 14 amino acids. The CDR3 region has the DNA TGCAGCGTTGTACCGGCAGGGGTCCCAGATACGCAGTATTTT. Translation gives CSVVPAGVPDTQYF.

The rearrangement links TRBV6-1 to TRBJ2-7; no firm D call. CDR1 and CDR2 (germline): MNHNS, SASEGT. The CDR3 has 14 amino acids. V shed 4 bases and J shed 7 bases, with 17 bases lying between them. The CDR3 DNA follows: TGTGCCAGCAGTGCATTTAGACAACTCGAGGAGCAGTACTTC. Residues: CASSAFRQLEEQYF.

Only one count was recorded for this clonotype. CDR3 nucleotides: TGTGCCAGCAGCTCAGTCTCTTGGGATAGGGGCGACGAGCAGTACTTC. Its translation: CASSSVSWDRGDEQYF. This sequence joins TRBV11-1 and TRBJ2-7; possibly TRBD1 for D (5 bases). Germline V gene lookup returns CDR1 SGHAT and CDR2 FQDESV (reference sequence). This CDR3 has 16 amino acids. With 4 bases removed from V and 5 bases from J, the gap between germline ends came to 21 bases.

As concerns this clonotype: One end of the junction varies from germline; a read error may be responsible. The chain is built from TRBV12-3 or TRBV12-4 and TRBJ1-3, with a weak D call TRBD1 (6 bases). This CDR3 has 13 residues. CDR3 sequence: CVSRQDSGKTIYF. CDR3 bases: TGTGTCAGCAGACAGGACTCTGGAAAGACCATATATTTT.

Worth noting for this clonotype: A read error may produce the germline difference seen at one junction end. The CDR3 bases are TGTACCAGCAGCTCAAGGGAGACAGACGCCTACGAGCAGTACTTC. Translating it yields CTSSSRETDAYEQYF. The chain recombines TRBV11-2 with TRBJ2-7, with D possibly called TRBD1 or TRBD2 (5 bases each). The CDR3 spans 15 residues. Germline-derived CDR1 and CDR2 are SGHAT and FQNNGV.

This clonotype was observed at least ten times. This sequence joins TRBV13 and TRBJ2-7; TRBD2 is a possible D gene (6 bases). This CDR3 region has 12 residues. The V gene lost 5 bases and the J gene lost 3 bases, with 8 bases spanning the gap. In germline, CDR1 is PRHDT, CDR2 FYEKMQ (reference sequence). In DNA form, the CDR3 reads TGTGCCAGCAGCGGCGGGAACTACGAGCAGTACTTC. Translating it yields CASSGGNYEQYF.

The chain employs TRBV7-9 and TRBJ2-1, with 12 bases matching TRBD1. The CDR3 totals 13 residues. Germline values: CDR1 SEHNR, CDR2 FQNEAQ (reference sequence). J lost 8 bases, V lost 11 bases, and 7 bases had no gene match. The CDR3 region is CAGGQGARDEQFF. CDR3 bases: TGTGCCGGGGGACAGGGGGCTCGGGATGAGCAGTTCTTC. Filled out from reference TRBV7-9 and TRBJ2-1, the complete variable domain reads DTGVSQNPRHKITKRGQNVTFRCDPISEHNRLYWYRQTLGQGPEFLTYFQNEAQLEKSRLLSDRFSAERPKGSFSTLEIQRTEQGDSAMYLCAGGQGARDEQFFGPGTRLTVL.

Remarks on this clonotype: At one end, the junction sequence differs from germline, possibly due to a read error. In DNA form, the CDR3 reads TGCAGTGCTGGTAAGACAGGAGAGTATCACCCCCAGCATTTT. As protein: CSAGKTGEYHPQHF. The chain recombines TRBV20-1 with TRBJ1-5; a possible D gene is TRBD1 (6 bases). The germline V gene encodes CDR1 DFQATT and CDR2 SNEGSKA (reference sequence). CDR3 length: 14 amino acids.

V and J are TRBV6-1 and TRBJ1-2; D call uncertain. Germline CDR1 MNHNS, CDR2 SASEGT. The CDR3 contains 11 residues. Trimming shortened V by 8 bases and J by 2 bases, and 6 bases separated the two germline ends. CDR3 in amino acids: CASVRNYGYTF. In DNA, the CDR3 is TGTGCCAGCGTCCGAAACTATGGCTACACCTTC.

Of note for this clonotype: The junction shows a germline mismatch at one end, possibly a read error. The chain joins TRBV6-6 to TRBJ2-4; 8 bases match TRBD2. Per germline, CDR1 MNHNY and CDR2 SVGAGI (reference sequence). The CDR3 consists of 17 residues. The CDR3 DNA is TGTGCTAGCAGTTACGGAGTAGCGGGAATCGCCAAAAACATTCAGTACTTC. Protein product: CASSYGVAGIAKNIQYF.

This chain links TRBV14 with TRBJ1-6; D is possibly TRBD1 (5 bases). In germline, CDR1 is SGHDN, CDR2 FVKESK. The CDR3 consists of 17 residues. V shed 0 bases and J shed 10 bases, with 19 bases lying between them. CDR3 coding DNA: TGTGCCAGCAGCCAAGATCTTGCCTGGACATGGGAATCACCCCTCCACTTT. Translation gives CASSQDLAWTWESPLHF.

This chain joins TRBV28 and TRBJ2-1, with D tentatively TRBD2 (5 bases). V was pared by 6 bases and J by 6 bases, with 21 bases between. The V gene's germline CDR1 is MDHEN and CDR2 SYDVKM. This CDR3 has 16 residues. CDR3 in amino acids: CASSPSNGRWLNEQFF. The DNA of the CDR3 is TGTGCCAGCAGCCCCTCAAATGGGAGATGGCTCAATGAGCAGTTCTTC. The full variable domain, its missing parts supplied by reference TRBV28 and TRBJ2-1, is DVKVTQSSRYLVKRTGEKVFLECVQDMDHENMFWYRQDPGLGLRLIYFSYDVKMKEKGDIPEGYSVSREKKERFSLILESASTNQTSMYLCASSPSNGRWLNEQFFGPGTRLTVL.

Concerning this clonotype: A much larger clonotype is one base distant, so this may be a read error. The rearrangement links TRBV30 to TRBJ1-1; D is unclear. Per germline, CDR1 GTSNPN and CDR2 SVGIG (reference sequence). V lost 6 bases and J 2 bases, leaving 7 bases between the germline ends. The CDR3 contains 11 residues. The CDR3 DNA follows: TGTGCCTGCCCCCCAAACACTGAAGCTTTCTTT. It is translated as CACPPNTEAFF.

A word on this clonotype: Just one base apart from a much larger clone, this may be a read error. V usage is TRBV7-8 and J usage is TRBJ2-7; 8 positions agree with TRBD1. The germline gives CDR1 SGHVS, CDR2 FQNEAQ. This CDR3 spans 16 amino acids. DNA for the CDR3: TGTGCCAGCAGCTTAGTGATCGACAGGGGACCCTACGGGCAGTACTTC. Translating gives CASSLVIDRGPYGQYF.